This TCR beta chain came from a study of blood T cell repertoires in COVID-19. On the study more broadly: COVID-19 samples from acute and convalescent phases originated in the United States, Italy and Spain. The analysed material was cDNA or gDNA that came from T cells, B-cell-depleted T cells, or PBMCs.

Germline assignment: CDR1 LNHNV and CDR2 YYDKDF (reference sequence). With 0 bases removed from V and 4 bases from J, the gap between germline ends came to 6 bases. CDR3 length equals 14 residues. In the authors' workflow: Reference gene primer amplification in the assay estimated nucleated cell counts. Generated by immunoSEQ multiplex PCR, the TCRdb table keeps only in-frame clones and is missing some. V and J calls and clone size come straight from that table; D and trimming were deduced from the DNA. Of tens of thousands of clones listed, around nine tenths are singletons. This chain uses TRBV15 with TRBJ2-2; D unclear. Sequencing was done on a sample of peripheral blood. This TCR was recovered from a human donor in a cohort sampled during active COVID-19. CDR3 residues: CATSRERITGELFF. CDR3 coding DNA: TGTGCCACCAGCAGAGAGCGTATCACCGGGGAGCTGTTTTTT.